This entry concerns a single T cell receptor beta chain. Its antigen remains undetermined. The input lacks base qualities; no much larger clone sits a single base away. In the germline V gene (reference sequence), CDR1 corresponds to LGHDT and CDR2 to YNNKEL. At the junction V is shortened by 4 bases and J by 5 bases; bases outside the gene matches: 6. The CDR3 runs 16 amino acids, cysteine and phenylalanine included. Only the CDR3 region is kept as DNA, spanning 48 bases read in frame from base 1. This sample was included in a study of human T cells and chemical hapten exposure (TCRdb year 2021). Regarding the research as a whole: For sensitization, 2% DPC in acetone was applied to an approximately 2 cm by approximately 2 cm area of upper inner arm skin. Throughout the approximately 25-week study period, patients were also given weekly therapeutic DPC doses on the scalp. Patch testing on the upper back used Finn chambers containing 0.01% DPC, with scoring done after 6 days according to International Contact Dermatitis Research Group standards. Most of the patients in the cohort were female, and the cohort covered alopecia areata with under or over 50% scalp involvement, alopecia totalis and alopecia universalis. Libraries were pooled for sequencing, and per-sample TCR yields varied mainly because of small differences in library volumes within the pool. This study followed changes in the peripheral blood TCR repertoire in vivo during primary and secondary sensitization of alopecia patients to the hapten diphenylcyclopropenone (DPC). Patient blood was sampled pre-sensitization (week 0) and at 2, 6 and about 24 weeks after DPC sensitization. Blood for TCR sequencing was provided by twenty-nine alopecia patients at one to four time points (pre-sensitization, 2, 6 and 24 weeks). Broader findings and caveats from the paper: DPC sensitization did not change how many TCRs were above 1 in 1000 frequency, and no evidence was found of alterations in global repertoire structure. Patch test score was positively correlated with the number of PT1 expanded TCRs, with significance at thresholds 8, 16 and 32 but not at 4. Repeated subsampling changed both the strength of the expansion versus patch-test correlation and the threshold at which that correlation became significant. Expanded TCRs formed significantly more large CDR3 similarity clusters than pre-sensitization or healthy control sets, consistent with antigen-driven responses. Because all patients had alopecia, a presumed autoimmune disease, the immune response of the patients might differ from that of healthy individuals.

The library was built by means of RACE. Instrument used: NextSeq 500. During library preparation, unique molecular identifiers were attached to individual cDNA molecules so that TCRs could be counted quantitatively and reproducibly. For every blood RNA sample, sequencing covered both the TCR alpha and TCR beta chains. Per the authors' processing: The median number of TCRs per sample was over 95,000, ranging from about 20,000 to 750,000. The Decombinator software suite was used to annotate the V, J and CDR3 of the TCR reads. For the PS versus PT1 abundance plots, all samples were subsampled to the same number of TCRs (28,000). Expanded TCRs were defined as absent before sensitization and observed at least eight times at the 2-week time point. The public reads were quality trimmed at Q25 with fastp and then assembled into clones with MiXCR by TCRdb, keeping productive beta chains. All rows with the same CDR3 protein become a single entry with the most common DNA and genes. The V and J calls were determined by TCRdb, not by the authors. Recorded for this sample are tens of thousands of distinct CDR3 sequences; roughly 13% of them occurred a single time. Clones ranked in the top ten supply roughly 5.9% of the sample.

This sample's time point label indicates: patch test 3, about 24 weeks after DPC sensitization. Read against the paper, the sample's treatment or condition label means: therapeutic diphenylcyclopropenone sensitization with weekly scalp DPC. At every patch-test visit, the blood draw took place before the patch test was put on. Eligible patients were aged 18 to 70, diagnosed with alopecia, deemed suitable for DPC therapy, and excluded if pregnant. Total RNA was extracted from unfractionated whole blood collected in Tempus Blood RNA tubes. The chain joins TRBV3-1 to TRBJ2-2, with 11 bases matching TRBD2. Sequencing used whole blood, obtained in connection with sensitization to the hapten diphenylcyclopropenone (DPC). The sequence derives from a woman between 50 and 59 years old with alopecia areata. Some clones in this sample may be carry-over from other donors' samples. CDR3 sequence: CASSLVTSGGTGELFF. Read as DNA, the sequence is TGTGCCAGCAGCCTGGTCACTAGCGGGGGTACCGGGGAGCTGTTTTTT.